This TCR beta chain is from a study of patients and donors after allogeneic stem cell transplantation (dated by TCRdb to between 2020 and 2021). This clonotype has just a few counts. What this receptor recognizes is not known. No quality values exist for individual bases; no much larger clone is one base distant. Library preparation employed RT-PCR. These reads were obtained on a NextSeq 550. The public reads were reanalyzed by TCRdb: fastp trimming at Q25, MiXCR alignment, in-frame beta chains only. Rows merge per CDR3 protein into single entries with the most common DNA and genes. The sample has about 40,000 distinct CDR3 sequences on record, more than 30% of them singletons. About 78% of the sample is in the top ten clones. V was cut back by 3 bases and J by 4 bases, leaving a gap of 15 bases between them. Counted from cysteine to phenylalanine, this CDR3 has 15 amino acids. CDR3 DNA only is kept here, 45 bases in frame from base 1.

The clonotype was recovered from a human donor who was either an allogeneic HSCT recipient or a stem cell or donor lymphocyte infusion donor (not recorded which). It is not recorded whose cells these are; they may come from a transplant donor. Material for sequencing was blood, either unsorted or a sorted T cell fraction (not recorded which). The rearranged chain carries TRBV12-3 or TRBV12-4 and TRBJ2-5; 6 matching bases give a weak D call of TRBD1. The DNA sequence follows: TGTGCCAGCAGTTTTGAACAGGGAAGGCGAGAGACCCAGTACTTC. It is translated as CASSFEQGRRETQYF.